This T cell receptor beta chain was sequenced for a study of shared clonotypes between healthy human individuals. Study in general: Per-donor plates numbered three CD4 naive, three CD4 memory, two CD8 naive and one CD8 memory. Study results and caveats: Among non-shared clonotypes, generation probabilities were lower than among those shared by all four donors.

Worth noting for this clone: No antigen is known for it.

Some clones are missing from TCRdb's copy, which holds only in-frame ones; the method was immunoSEQ multiplex PCR. The sample consists of about 2.1 million clones, roughly 95% of them appearing once. Germline CDR1 reads SGHNT; CDR2 reads YYREEE (reference sequence). V was pared by 0 bases and J by 1 base, with 8 bases between. The CDR3 consists of 16 residues. Naive-designated CD8 cells lacked CD45RO, were positively enriched for CCR7, and omitted terminally differentiated effector memory CD45RA+ cells. Source material: naive CD8+ T cells from PBMCs. The V and J genes are TRBV5-4 and TRBJ2-6; D not certain. This TCR derives from a man in his late teens or twenties in good health. Some clones in this sample may be carry-over from other donors' samples. The CDR3 reads CASSLVWKSGANVLTF. As DNA, the CDR3 is TGTGCCAGCAGCTTGGTGTGGAAGTCTGGGGCCAACGTCCTGACTTTC.